The T cell receptor beta chain described here comes from a study of blood T cells in healthy people across ages. Study-level findings and limits: The study found more naive CD4+ cells and higher diversity in long-lived than aged donors.

Worth noting for this clonotype: Its specificity is unknown.

For the second PCR, which ran for 7 to 11 cycles, a sample-barcoded 5' primer and a J-beta primer mix were used. TCRdb redid the calling of the 5' RACE reads with MiXCR, one entry per CDR3 protein. The table has 550,000 to 800,000 distinct CDR3 sequences, roughly 21% seen once. CDR3 length equals 15 residues. Germline V gene sequence: CDR1 DFQATT, CDR2 SNEGSKA (reference sequence). V lost 1 base to trimming and J lost 0 bases; unmatched junction nucleotides: 1. The sequence came from a man between 65 and 85 years old in good health. The sequenced material came from blood. This sequence joins TRBV20-1 and TRBJ2-3; 10 nucleotides line up with TRBD2. The CDR3 spells CSARASGRSTDTQYF. As DNA, the CDR3 is TGCAGTGCTAGAGCTAGCGGGAGAAGCACAGATACGCAGTATTTT.